This T cell receptor beta chain is from a study of T cells in Graves' hyperthyroidism and ophthalmopathy. Study findings and constraints: Blood also held most thyroid clonotypes expanded beyond 0.001.

This CDR3 region has 14 residues. The ends were cut back, 2 bases at V and 3 bases at J, with 7 bases in the middle. Germline lookup yields CDR1 LNHDA and CDR2 SQIVND (reference sequence). RNA transcripts served as the template for amplifying TCR beta CDR3 regions. The TCR CDR3 first-round RT-PCR relied on the HTBI primer set. TCRdb re-derived calls from the multiplex PCR reads in MiXCR, one entry per CDR3 protein. Of hundreds of thousands of distinct CDR3 sequences listed, about 15% are singletons. Diagnostic assessment was based on clinical symptoms, serum thyroxine and TRAb, thyroid ultrasound and orbital computed tomography. Many counts were recorded for this clonotype. The antigen is undetermined.

Sequences were obtained from blood. The receptor was derived from a woman between 40 and 55 years old with Graves' ophthalmopathy. V is TRBV19 and J is TRBJ2-2, with D perhaps TRBD1 (5 bases). The chain's CDR3 is CASSITGYTGELFF. The CDR3 DNA reads as TGTGCCAGTAGTATAACAGGTTACACCGGGGAGCTGTTTTTT.